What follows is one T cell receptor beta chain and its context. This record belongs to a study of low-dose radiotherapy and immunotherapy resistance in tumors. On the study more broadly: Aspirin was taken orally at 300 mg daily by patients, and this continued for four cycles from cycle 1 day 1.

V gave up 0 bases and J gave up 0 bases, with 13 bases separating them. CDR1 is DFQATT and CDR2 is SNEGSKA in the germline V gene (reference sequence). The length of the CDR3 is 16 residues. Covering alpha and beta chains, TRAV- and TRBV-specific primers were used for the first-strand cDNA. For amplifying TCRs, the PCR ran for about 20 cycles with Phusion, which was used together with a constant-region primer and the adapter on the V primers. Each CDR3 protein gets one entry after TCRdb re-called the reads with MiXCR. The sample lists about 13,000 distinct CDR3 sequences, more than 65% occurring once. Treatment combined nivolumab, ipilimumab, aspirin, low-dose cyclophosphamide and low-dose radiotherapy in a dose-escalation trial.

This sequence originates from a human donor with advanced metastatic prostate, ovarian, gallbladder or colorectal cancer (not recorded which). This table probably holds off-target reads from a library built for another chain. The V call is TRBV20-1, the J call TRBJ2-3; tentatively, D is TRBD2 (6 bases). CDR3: CSARDRLAGSTDTQYF. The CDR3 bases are TGCAGTGCTAGAGATCGGTTGGCGGGGAGCACAGATACGCAGTATTTT.